Listed here are 8 T cell receptor beta chains from one sample, sequenced in a study of regulatory T cells in long-lasting Graves disease. Stated time point: newly diagnosed GD, antithyroid drugs for less than 3 months. Extracted RNA from PBMCs served as the source of the TCR library. HTBI primers from iRepertoire and Arm-PCR of CDR3 regions yielded the TCR beta libraries. TCRdb fed the multiplex PCR reads into MiXCR, producing one record per CDR3 protein. Here the sample spans 400,000 to 500,000 distinct CDR3 sequences, 14% to 15% being singletons. The same specimen was also included in a second study, on T cells in Graves' hyperthyroidism and ophthalmopathy.

Sequences were derived from peripheral blood mononuclear cells (PBMCs), sampled at new diagnosis, from a patient treated with antithyroid drugs. The receptors stem from a woman aged 40 to 50 with Graves disease.

The sample holds many counts of this clonotype. J is TRBJ2-4 and V is TRBV12-3 or TRBV12-4; D might be TRBD2 (5 bases). V was pared by 5 bases and J by 5 bases, with 16 bases between. The CDR3 totals 15 residues. The CDR3 DNA sequence: TGTGCCAGCAGTCCCCAAGGAGGTCAAGAAAACATTCAGTACTTC. It codes for CASSPQGGQENIQYF.

This clonotype was counted ten times or more. As DNA, the CDR3 is TGTGCCAGCATGGGCAGGGGGACTAGTAACACCGGGGAGCTGTTTTTT. This codes for CASMGRGTSNTGELFF. V and J are TRBV11-1 and TRBJ2-2, with a possible D match to TRBD2 (8 bases). Germline assignment: CDR1 SGHAT and CDR2 FQDESV (reference sequence). V lost 7 bases and J 2 bases, leaving 17 bases between the germline ends. The CDR3 consists of 16 residues.

This clonotype showed up just a few times. The chain combines TRBV29-1 with TRBJ2-7; 11 positions agree with TRBD2. This CDR3 has 13 residues. Germline CDR1 and CDR2: SQVTM and ANQGSEA. V trimming: 7 bases; J trimming: 9 bases; junction bases outside the gene matches: 11. CDR3 sequence (DNA): TGCAGCGCAACTAGCGGGAGTCGAGGAGGGCAGTACTTC. Its translation: CSATSGSRGGQYF.

This clonotype was counted many times. The V gene is TRBV12-3 or TRBV12-4, the J gene TRBJ1-1; 7 positions match TRBD1. This CDR3 is 15 amino acids long. Trimming took 6 bases from V and 5 from J; bases not matched to a gene: 12. This chain's CDR3 is CASSVPQGVGTEAFF. In DNA, the CDR3 is TGTGCCAGCAGCGTCCCCCAGGGGGTCGGAACTGAAGCTTTCTTT.

There are many counts of this clonotype. CDR3 sequence (DNA): TGTGCCAGCTCTCCCCTTGGGGGGAACACTGAAGCTTTCTTT. Translation: CASSPLGGNTEAFF. This rearrangement joins TRBV18 to TRBJ1-1; perhaps TRBD1 as D (5 bases). V gave up 6 bases and J gave up 1 base, with 12 bases separating them. Germline CDR1 reads KGHSH; CDR2 reads LQKENI. The CDR3 sequence is 14 residues long.

This clonotype was seen many times. The CDR3 coding sequence is TGTGCCAGCAGTTTGGGTGACGGGGGACCCGGTTACGAGCAGTACTTC. Its translation: CASSLGDGGPGYEQYF. The rearrangement uses TRBV28 and TRBJ2-7; D is perhaps TRBD2 (6 bases). This CDR3 is 16 amino acids long. Trimming shortened V by 3 bases and J by 4 bases, and 19 bases separated the two germline ends. CDR1 and CDR2 from the germline V gene are MDHEN and SYDVKM.

This clonotype has ten or more counts. CDR3 protein: CASSQERGPYEQYF. DNA for the CDR3: TGCGCCAGCAGCCAAGAGCGGGGGCCCTACGAGCAGTACTTC. The V and J genes are TRBV4-3 and TRBJ2-7, with D perhaps TRBD2 (7 bases). The CDR3 has 14 residues. Deletions cut 0 bases from V and 2 bases from J, with 8 bases between. Germline V gene sequence: CDR1 LGHNA, CDR2 YSLEER.

This clonotype was observed a handful of times. The chain carries TRBV20-1 and TRBJ2-5; 11 nucleotides line up with TRBD2. The germline V gene encodes CDR1 DFQATT and CDR2 SNEGSKA (reference sequence). V shed 6 bases and J 7 bases; nucleotides not matched to a gene: 10. The CDR3 contains 14 residues. The DNA of the CDR3 is TGCAGTGCCCTGACCGGGACTAGCGGACCGACCCAGTACTTC. It encodes CSALTGTSGPTQYF.